Described below is a single T cell receptor beta chain sequence and its context. This entry belongs to a study of T cell responses to AZD1222 COVID-19 vaccine. This CDR3 spans 13 amino acids. With 5 bases removed from V and 0 bases from J, the gap between germline ends came to 8 bases. The germline CDR1 and CDR2 sequences are MNHNS and SASEGT. Assay: immunoSEQ multiplex PCR; the TCRdb copy retains only in-frame clones and omits some. The sample contains about 200,000 clones, approximately 93% of which appear only once. The V and J genes are TRBV6-1 and TRBJ2-7, with D tentatively TRBD1 (5 bases). This clonotype was sampled from an adult who received the AZD1222 COVID-19 vaccine. The sequencing used peripheral blood, collected 28 days after the second AZD1222 dose. CDR3 bases: TGTGCCAGCAGTAGACAGAGCTCCTACGAGCAGTACTTC. This encodes CASSRQSSYEQYF.